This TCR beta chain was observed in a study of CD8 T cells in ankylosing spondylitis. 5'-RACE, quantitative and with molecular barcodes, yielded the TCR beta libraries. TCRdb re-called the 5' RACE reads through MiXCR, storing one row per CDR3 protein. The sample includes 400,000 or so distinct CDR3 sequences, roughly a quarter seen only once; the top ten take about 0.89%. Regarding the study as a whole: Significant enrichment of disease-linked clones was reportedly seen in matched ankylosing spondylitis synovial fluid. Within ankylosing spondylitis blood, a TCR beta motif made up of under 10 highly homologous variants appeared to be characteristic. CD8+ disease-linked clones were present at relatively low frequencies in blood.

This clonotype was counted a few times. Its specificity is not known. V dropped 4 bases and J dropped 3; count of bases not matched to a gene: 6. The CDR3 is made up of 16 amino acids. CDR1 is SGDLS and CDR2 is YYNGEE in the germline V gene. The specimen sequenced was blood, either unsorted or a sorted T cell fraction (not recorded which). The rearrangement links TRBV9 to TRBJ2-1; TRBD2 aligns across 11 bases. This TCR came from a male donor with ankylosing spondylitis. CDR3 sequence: CASSPSTSGDYNEQFF. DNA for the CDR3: TGTGCCAGCAGCCCTTCGACTAGCGGGGACTACAATGAGCAGTTCTTC.